This T cell receptor (beta chain) was profiled in a study of blood T cell repertoires in COVID-19. Study overall: Researchers got acute and convalescent COVID-19 samples from the United States, Italy and Spain.

During active infection, Seattle patients enrolled and were then monitored through disease. V was clipped by 4 bases and J by 4 bases, with 14 bases between them. Germline V gives CDR1 MGHRA, CDR2 YSYEKL. This CDR3 is 15 amino acids long. In the source study's methods: Amplification of reference gene primers provided the estimated nucleated cell counts. Profiling relied on immunoSEQ multiplex PCR, and the TCRdb table lists in-frame clones only, not all of them. That table gives V, J and clone size, and the DNA gave D and trimming. The data contain around 300,000 clones, around 90% of them singletons. The sequence derives from a woman in her thirties or forties with COVID-19, enrolled during active disease. The sample consisted of peripheral blood. The chain links TRBV4-1 to TRBJ1-5, with a tentative D call TRBD1 (6 bases). In DNA, the CDR3 is TGCGCCAGCAGCCTTGGGACAAATTTTAATCAGCCCCAGCATTTT. Its translation: CASSLGTNFNQPQHF.